The rows below give T cell receptor beta chains drawn from one sample of a study of blood T cell repertoires in COVID-19. This table comes from immunoSEQ multiplex PCR, and its TCRdb copy is limited to in-frame clones, with some not included. There are over 150,000 clones in the sample; about 87% occur only once, and 9% to 12% lies in the top ten. The sample comprised peripheral blood. The source of these receptors is a woman in her seventies with COVID-19, enrolled during active disease. Each CDR3 is given with its conserved first and last residue. A D gene is named only where the DNA matches it firmly. Size is stated for part of the rows, as once, few or many counts, or as a class when the clone is expanded.

V	D	J	size	CDR3	DNA
TRBV5-1	-	TRBJ1-2	-	CASSLTGSGYTF	TGCGCCAGCAGCTTGACGGGGTCTGGCTACACCTTC
TRBV10-1	TRBD1	TRBJ1-5	-	CASSGPGQGVSYSNQPQHF	TGCGCCAGCAGTGGCCCGGGACAGGGGGTTTCCTATAGCAATCAGCCCCAGCATTTT
TRBV30	-	TRBJ2-1	-	CAYHRSSYNEQFF	TGTGCCTATCATAGGAGCTCCTACAATGAGCAGTTCTTC
TRBV6-1	-	TRBJ2-7	-	CASSGPGIRSSYEQYF	TGTGCCAGCAGTGGCCCGGGGATTCGATCCTCCTACGAGCAGTACTTC
TRBV18	-	TRBJ2-1	-	CASSPTLDNEQFF	TGTGCCAGCTCACCCACCTTAGACAATGAGCAGTTCTTC
TRBV27	-	TRBJ1-2	once	CASSLMGGGGYTF	TGTGCCAGCAGTTTAATGGGGGGTGGTGGCTACACCTTC
TRBV19	TRBD2	TRBJ2-3	-	CASKEAGGYTQYF	TGTGCCAGTAAGGAAGCGGGGGGATATACGCAGTATTTT
TRBV21-1	-	TRBJ1-6	-	CASSKGDRYNSPLHF	TGTGCCAGCAGCAAAGGGGACAGGTATAATTCACCCCTCCACTTT
TRBV14	TRBD2	TRBJ2-1	-	CASSPRGTSGGRDEQFF	TGTGCCAGCAGCCCACGAGGGACTAGCGGGGGGAGGGATGAGCAGTTCTTC
TRBV5-1	-	TRBJ1-2	-	CASSAQTANNGYTF	TGCGCCAGCAGCGCACAGACAGCAAACAATGGCTACACCTTC
TRBV3-1/TRBV3-2	-	TRBJ1-2	-	CASSQEGRMNGYTF	TGTGCCAGCAGCCAAGAGGGGAGGATGAATGGCTACACCTTC
TRBV7-9	-	TRBJ2-3	-	CASSPTAGTDTQYF	TGTGCCAGCAGCCCTACCGCGGGCACAGATACGCAGTATTTT
TRBV27	-	TRBJ1-2	-	CASSLQAANYGYTF	TGTGCCAGCAGTTTACAGGCAGCTAACTATGGCTACACCTTC
TRBV6-6	TRBD1	TRBJ1-1	-	CASSFADRGTEAFF	TGTGCCAGCAGTTTCGCGGACAGGGGAACTGAAGCTTTCTTT
TRBV30	-	TRBJ1-5	-	CAWSVGRGLNQPQHF	TGTGCCTGGAGTGTTGGTAGGGGCCTCAATCAGCCCCAGCATTTT
TRBV10-3	-	TRBJ1-5	-	CAISEGGKPQHF	TGTGCCATCAGTGAGGGGGGGAAGCCCCAGCATTTT
TRBV6-5	TRBD2	TRBJ2-3	-	CASSYLSGGAADTQYF	TGTGCCAGCAGTTACTTGAGCGGGGGGGCCGCAGATACGCAGTATTTT
TRBV7-9	TRBD1	TRBJ1-1	-	CASSWDRENTEAFF	TGTGCCAGCAGCTGGGACAGGGAGAACACTGAAGCTTTCTTT
TRBV4-1	TRBD2	TRBJ2-2	-	CASSHGGEGGELFF	TGCGCCAGCAGCCATGGAGGGGAGGGCGGGGAGCTGTTTTTT
TRBV19	TRBD1	TRBJ1-1	-	CASRGAELNTEAFF	TGTGCCAGCAGGGGGGCAGAATTGAACACTGAAGCTTTCTTT
TRBV14	TRBD2	TRBJ2-3	once	CASSQLAGPSTDTQYF	TGTGCCAGCAGCCAATTAGCGGGACCTAGCACAGATACGCAGTATTTT
TRBV28	-	TRBJ1-2	once	CASRPPQGDYGYTF	TGTGCCAGCAGACCGCCACAGGGAGACTATGGCTACACCTTC
TRBV2	-	TRBJ1-3	-	CASKDRGLTGNTIYF	TGTGCCAGCAAGGATCGAGGGCTGACAGGAAACACCATATATTTT
TRBV7-2	TRBD1	TRBJ1-6	few	CASSLGWTGENSPLHF	TGTGCCAGCAGCTTAGGCTGGACAGGTGAAAATTCACCCCTCCACTTT
TRBV3-1/TRBV3-2	TRBD1	TRBJ2-3	-	CASSPTTGGATDTQYF	TGTGCCAGCAGCCCAACGACAGGGGGCGCAACAGATACGCAGTATTTT
TRBV28	TRBD1	TRBJ1-3	-	CASSRDSNLGNTIYF	TGTGCCAGTAGCCGGGACAGTAATCTTGGAAACACCATATATTTT
TRBV3-1/TRBV3-2	-	TRBJ1-5	-	CASSQDLQGSNQPQHF	TGTGCCAGCAGCCAAGATTTACAGGGTAGCAATCAGCCCCAGCATTTT
TRBV27	TRBD1	TRBJ1-4	-	CASSLGGRGLGNEKLFF	TGTGCCAGCAGCCTGGGAGGCAGGGGGTTGGGTAATGAAAAACTGTTTTTT
TRBV5-6	TRBD2	TRBJ2-1	-	CASSSRGGGARNEQFF	TGTGCCAGCAGCTCCAGAGGCGGGGGGGCCCGGAATGAGCAGTTCTTC
TRBV6-6	-	TRBJ2-1	-	CASSYAQEQFF	TGTGCCAGCAGTTACGCCCAGGAGCAGTTCTTC
TRBV5-8	-	TRBJ1-2	-	CASSLASLGNYGYTF	TGTGCCAGCAGCTTGGCCAGTCTCGGGAACTATGGCTACACCTTC
TRBV14	TRBD1	TRBJ1-2	few	CASSLPTGRGYTF	TGTGCCAGCAGCCTGCCGACAGGGCGCGGCTACACCTTC
TRBV6-2/TRBV6-3	TRBD2	TRBJ2-3	-	CASSYPTSGGTPSTDTQYF	TGTGCCAGCAGTTACCCGACTAGCGGGGGCACTCCTAGCACAGATACGCAGTATTTT
TRBV29-1	-	TRBJ2-4	-	CSVTMGGGRNIQYF	TGCAGCGTCACTATGGGGGGGGGCCGGAACATTCAGTACTTC
TRBV4-2	-	TRBJ2-3	-	CASSQDLSGRQDTQYF	TGTGCCAGCAGCCAAGATCTCTCAGGGCGTCAAGATACGCAGTATTTT
TRBV10-3	TRBD2	TRBJ2-1	-	CAISGLAGDEQFF	TGTGCCATCAGCGGACTAGCGGGGGATGAGCAGTTCTTC
TRBV5-1	-	TRBJ2-1	-	CASKEEGALYNEQFF	TGCGCCAGCAAAGAGGAGGGGGCCTTATACAATGAGCAGTTCTTC
TRBV5-1	TRBD1	TRBJ1-1	once	CASSSTTGLGNTEAFF	TGCGCCAGCAGCTCAACGACAGGGTTGGGGAACACTGAAGCTTTCTTT
TRBV5-1	-	TRBJ1-6	once	CASSLETLLNSPLHF	TGCGCCAGCAGCTTGGAAACTCTGCTGAATTCACCCCTCCACTTT
TRBV3-1/TRBV3-2	TRBD2	TRBJ2-5	-	CASTRVRSGGLETQYF	TGTGCCAGCACCCGTGTCCGAAGCGGGGGGTTGGAGACCCAGTACTTC
TRBV29-1	-	TRBJ1-2	-	CSVESRDTYGYTF	TGCAGCGTTGAGTCCCGGGACACTTATGGCTACACCTTC
TRBV7-9	TRBD1	TRBJ1-1	-	CASSVPGQGTEAFF	TGTGCCAGCAGCGTTCCGGGACAGGGCACTGAAGCTTTCTTT
TRBV3-1/TRBV3-2	-	TRBJ1-1	-	CASRSGGLRNTEAFF	TGTGCCAGCAGGAGCGGGGGATTGAGGAACACTGAAGCTTTCTTT
TRBV9	TRBD1	TRBJ1-3	-	CASSEPTGIVSGNTIYF	TGTGCCAGCAGCGAACCGACAGGGATCGTCTCTGGAAACACCATATATTTT
TRBV12-5	-	TRBJ1-2	-	CASGSVQGTGGYTF	TGTGCTAGTGGATCGGTCCAGGGAACTGGCGGCTACACCTTC
TRBV9	-	TRBJ1-1	once	CASSSRMNTEAFF	TGTGCCAGCAGCAGCCGCATGAACACTGAAGCTTTCTTT
TRBV7-8	TRBD1	TRBJ1-4	-	CASSLRRQGDEKLFF	TGTGCCAGCAGCTTAAGGCGGCAGGGGGACGAAAAACTGTTTTTT
TRBV5-6	TRBD1	TRBJ2-5	-	CASSILLQGAGETQYF	TGTGCCAGCAGCATCCTCCTCCAGGGGGCGGGAGAGACCCAGTACTTC
TRBV4-1	-	TRBJ2-5	-	CASRQHEYQETQYF	TGCGCCAGCAGACAACACGAGTACCAAGAGACCCAGTACTTC
TRBV11-3	TRBD1	TRBJ2-3	-	CASSYRGDTQYF	TGTGCCAGCAGCTACAGGGGAGATACGCAGTATTTT
TRBV25-1	TRBD1	TRBJ1-3	-	CASSELTGVSGNTIYF	TGTGCCAGCAGTGAACTTACAGGGGTCTCTGGAAACACCATATATTTT
TRBV28	TRBD1	TRBJ2-7	once	CASRSLAGGTYEQYF	TGTGCCAGCAGGTCCTTGGCAGGGGGTACCTACGAGCAGTACTTC
TRBV7-9	-	TRBJ2-7	-	CASSLGGSLYEQYF	TGTGCCAGCAGCTTAGGAGGCAGCCTTTACGAGCAGTACTTC
TRBV2	TRBD1	TRBJ2-7	-	CASTWDRVYEQYF	TGTGCCAGCACATGGGACAGGGTCTACGAGCAGTACTTC
TRBV7-2	TRBD1	TRBJ1-5	-	CASSPRRTGGFGQPQHF	TGTGCCAGCAGCCCGAGAAGGACAGGGGGCTTTGGTCAGCCCCAGCATTTT
TRBV6-6	TRBD1	TRBJ1-2	-	CASRQTGEYGYTF	TGTGCCAGCAGACAAACAGGGGAATATGGCTACACCTTC
TRBV5-1	-	TRBJ2-1	-	CASSLGGNSYNEQFF	TGCGCCAGCAGCTTGGGAGGGAACTCCTACAATGAGCAGTTCTTC
TRBV28	-	TRBJ2-3	-	CASRETDTQYF	TGTGCCAGCAGAGAGACAGATACGCAGTATTTT
TRBV5-1	-	TRBJ1-3	-	CASSRGLTSSGNTIYF	TGCGCCAGCAGCCGGGGACTTACGAGCTCTGGAAACACCATATATTTT